The 21 T cell receptor beta chains in this list originate from one sample, sequenced in a study of PD-1 blockade in classical Hodgkin lymphoma. Autologous stem cell transplantation was followed by relapse in every patient, and brentuximab vedotin exposure varied. Here immunoSEQ multiplex PCR was the method, and the copy in TCRdb shows in-frame clones only, minus some. The sample lists over 15,000 clones; about 80% were seen once. The sequencing used peripheral blood mononuclear cells (PBMCs), collected before the second cycle of nivolumab. The receptors stem from a human donor with classical Hodgkin lymphoma.

This clone has just a few counts. This chain links TRBV7-9 with TRBJ1-2; TRBD1 might be the D (5 bases). The CDR3 is made up of 14 amino acids. Per germline, CDR1 SEHNR and CDR2 FQNEAQ (reference sequence). V lost 0 bases to trimming and J lost 6 bases, with 11 bases between them. CDR3 DNA: TGTGCCAGCAGCTTAGCGGACGGCAGGGATGGCTACACCTTC. Protein: CASSLADGRDGYTF.

V gene TRBV5-4 combines with J gene TRBJ2-5; either TRBD1 or TRBD2 may supply D (5 bases each). The CDR3 consists of 14 residues. Germline V lookup: CDR1 SGHNT, CDR2 YYREEE (reference sequence). Trimming took 4 bases from V and 5 from J, leaving 15 bases between them. CDR3 DNA: TGTGCCAGCAGCCACCCGAGGGGCGCGGAGACCCAGTACTTC. Protein: CASSHPRGAETQYF.

The V call is TRBV29-1, the J call TRBJ2-5, with D possibly being TRBD1 or TRBD2 (5 bases each). Deletions cut 7 bases from V and 5 bases from J, with 20 bases between. The CDR3 has 14 residues. From germline, CDR1 is SQVTM and CDR2 ANQGSEA. In nucleotides, the CDR3 is TGCAGCGCCGTCGAGTACGGGACGGGGGAGACCCAGTACTTC. It codes for CSAVEYGTGETQYF.

About this clone: An end of the junction differs from the germline gene, which may be a read error. The rearrangement uses TRBV7-7 and TRBJ2-7; 9 bases match TRBD2. The CDR3 spans 15 residues. CDR1 is SSHAT and CDR2 is FNYEAQ in the germline V gene (reference sequence). The CDR3 spells CASSQDSGGGYEQYF. The CDR3 DNA follows: TGTGCTAGCAGCCAAGATAGCGGGGGCGGGTACGAGCAGTACTTC.

CDR3 sequence (DNA): TGTGCCAGCAGCCAAGATCTAGTGAGCCCTGGGGATGGCTACACCTTC. Its translation is CASSQDLVSPGDGYTF. This chain joins TRBV4-2 and TRBJ1-2; D unclear. V shed 0 bases and J shed 6 bases, with 17 bases lying between them. The CDR3 has 16 residues. CDR1 is LGHNA and CDR2 is YNFKEQ in the germline V gene.

CDR3 in DNA: TGTGCCAGCAGCAGACTCCCACAAGAGACCCAGTACTTC. This codes for CASSRLPQETQYF. The chain uses TRBV5-4 and TRBJ2-5, with D uncertain. The germline gives CDR1 SGHNT, CDR2 YYREEE (reference sequence). V lost 4 bases, J lost 2 bases, and 9 bases lay in between. The CDR3 consists of 13 residues.

V gene TRBV7-8 combines with J gene TRBJ2-2; 9 bases agree with TRBD2. In germline, CDR1 is SGHVS, CDR2 FQNEAQ. This CDR3 region has 17 residues. V lost 1 base, J lost 7 bases, and 10 bases stayed unmatched. For the CDR3, the DNA is TGTGCCAGCAGCTTAGAAGTAGCGGGGGTTGGTGTCGGGGAGCTGTTTTTT. Amino acid sequence: CASSLEVAGVGVGELFF.

The rearrangement links TRBV27 to TRBJ2-2; unclear D gene. This CDR3 region has 12 residues. Trimming removed 2 bases at V and 4 bases at J, with 2 bases between. CDR1 and CDR2 (germline): MNHEY, SMNVEV (reference sequence). The CDR3 DNA reads as TGTGCCAGCAGTTTAGCCACCGGGGAGCTGTTTTTT. Its translation: CASSLATGELFF.

This chain's CDR3 is CASSSGMASGANVLTF. The CDR3 DNA follows: TGCGCCAGCAGCTCAGGGATGGCCTCTGGGGCCAACGTCCTGACTTTC. The J gene is TRBJ2-6, the V gene TRBV4-3; D is perhaps TRBD1 (5 bases). This CDR3 contains 16 residues. V lost 5 bases to trimming and J lost 0 bases, with 11 bases between them. CDR1 and CDR2 from the germline V gene are LGHNA and YSLEER.

A few counts support this clone. The V gene is TRBV10-2, the J gene TRBJ1-5, with TRBD1 identical over 8 bases. The CDR3 is 13 amino acids. Per the germline V gene, CDR1 is WSHSY and CDR2 is SAAADI. After removal of 6 bases from V and 7 bases from J, the junction contained 5 bases not matched to a gene. CDR3 DNA: TGCGCCAGCAGCAAGGGACAGGCACAGCCCCAGCATTTT. Encoded protein: CASSKGQAQPQHF.

The genes are TRBV5-4 and TRBJ2-5; D gene ambiguous. The CDR3 sequence is 16 residues long. From germline, CDR1 is SGHNT and CDR2 YYREEE (reference sequence). Between the trimmed V and J ends, which lost 0 bases and 7 bases, there was a span of 19 bases. The CDR3 DNA follows: TGTGCCAGCAGCTTGGACGCCTTTGGGGTTTTGGGGACCCAGTACTTC. Amino acid sequence: CASSLDAFGVLGTQYF.

The V gene is TRBV19, the J gene TRBJ2-6; D gene ambiguous. Germline V CDR1 and CDR2: LNHDA, SQIVND (reference sequence). The V gene lost 3 bases and the J gene lost 0 bases, with 6 bases spanning the gap. CDR3 size: 15 residues. CDR3 in amino acids: CASSIWFSGANVLTF. In nucleotides, the CDR3 is TGTGCCAGTAGTATCTGGTTCTCTGGGGCCAACGTCCTGACTTTC. The variable domain in full, completed from reference TRBV19 and TRBJ2-6, reads DGGITQSPKYLFRKEGQNVTLSCEQNLNHDAMYWYRQDPGQGLRLIYYSQIVNDFQKGDIAEGYSVSREKKESFPLTVTSAQKNPTAFYLCASSIWFSGANVLTFGAGSRLTVL.

The chain has TRBV5-6 and TRBJ2-5, with a possible D match to TRBD1 (5 bases). CDR1 and CDR2 (germline): SGHDT, YYEEEE. The CDR3 totals 14 residues. The ends were cut back, 4 bases at V and 7 bases at J, with 17 bases in the middle. CDR3 protein: CASSLGHRMSTQYF. The CDR3 DNA is TGTGCCAGCAGCCTAGGGCACAGGATGTCGACCCAGTACTTC.

The genes are TRBV10-3 and TRBJ2-7; 9 positions agree with TRBD1. Germline V lookup: CDR1 ENHRY, CDR2 SYGVKD. CDR3 length: 14 amino acids. Losses at the gene ends were 4 bases for V and 3 bases for J; bases not matched to a gene: 4. CDR3 in DNA: TGTGCCATCAGTGCCGGGACAGGGTACTACGAGCAGTACTTC. It encodes CAISAGTGYYEQYF.

The chain joins TRBV11-2 to TRBJ2-7; D possibly matches TRBD1 or TRBD2 (5 bases each). Deletions cut 5 bases from V and 3 bases from J, with 17 bases between. This CDR3 is built from 15 residues. Germline lookup yields CDR1 SGHAT and CDR2 FQNNGV. CDR3: CASSLGVGVGYEQYF. As DNA, the CDR3 is TGTGCCAGCAGCCTGGGGGTGGGGGTTGGCTACGAGCAGTACTTC.

The gene calls are TRBV7-9 and TRBJ1-1; a possible D gene is TRBD1 (5 bases). The CDR3 consists of 13 residues. Germline assignment: CDR1 SEHNR and CDR2 FQNEAQ (reference sequence). Trimming cost V 5 bases and J 4 bases, with 11 bases left between them. CDR3 nucleotide sequence: TGTGCCAGCAGCCTCCCAGGGTCCACTGAAGCTTTCTTT. It yields the protein CASSLPGSTEAFF.

The chain joins TRBV4-2 to TRBJ2-1, with 10 bases aligning to TRBD2. Trimming removed 1 base from V and 2 bases from J; junction bases left unmatched: 5. This CDR3 region has 17 residues. Germline values: CDR1 LGHNA, CDR2 YNFKEQ. Here the CDR3 DNA reads TGTGCCAGCAGCCAAGGAGCGGGGGGGGCAACCTACAATGAGCAGTTCTTC. The encoded protein is CASSQGAGGATYNEQFF.

The chain carries TRBV15 and TRBJ2-7; D remains ambiguous. This CDR3 has 12 amino acids. Germline CDR1 reads LNHNV; CDR2 reads YYDKDF (reference sequence). V gave up 3 bases and J gave up 5 bases, with 8 bases separating them. CDR3 nucleotides: TGTGCCACCAGCAGGTTTGGCGACGAGCAGTACTTC. This gives the protein CATSRFGDEQYF.

Here the CDR3 DNA reads TGCGCCAGCAGCTCGGCGGGGACAGGGATTCTCTACGAGCAGTACTTC. This codes for CASSSAGTGILYEQYF. The chain links TRBV5-1 to TRBJ2-7; 9 bases align to TRBD1. CDR1 SGHRS and CDR2 YFSETQ come from the germline V gene. V was clipped by 3 bases and J by 3 bases; unmatched bases: 10. The CDR3 spans 16 residues.

The V gene is TRBV19, the J gene TRBJ1-6; 8 nucleotides line up with TRBD1. The CDR3 totals 15 residues. Losses at the gene ends were 6 bases for V and 5 bases for J; bases not matched to a gene: 6. Germline values: CDR1 LNHDA, CDR2 SQIVND (reference sequence). CDR3 nucleotides: TGTGCCAGTAGGAAGACAGGGGCTAATAATTCACCCCTCCACTTT. It encodes CASRKTGANNSPLHF.

The sample holds one count of this clone. The chain has TRBV6-1 and TRBJ2-5; possibly TRBD1 for D (5 bases). CDR1 is MNHNS, CDR2 SASEGT, per germline. Trimming took off 7 bases at V and 2 bases at J, with 14 bases between the two ends. CDR3 length: 14 amino acids. The CDR3: CASTRVLDQETQYF. CDR3 nucleotides: TGTGCCAGCACCAGGGTCCTCGATCAAGAGACCCAGTACTTC.